The 32 T cell receptor beta chains below all came from one sample that was sequenced in a study of blood T cells in healthy people across ages. The second PCR ran roughly 6 to 11 cycles with a sample-barcoded 5' primer and J-beta primers. Each CDR3 protein gets one entry after TCRdb re-called the 5' RACE reads with MiXCR. Of approximately 760,000 distinct CDR3 sequences listed, approximately 25% were seen once; the top ten hold under 10%. This sample also appeared in a second study, on T cells of mothers and their children.

Sequencing was carried out using blood. These receptors all stem from a boy aged 5-17 years in good health.

The chain carries TRBV15 and TRBJ2-5; 7 positions agree with TRBD2. Near its end, the DNA agrees better with TRBJ2-1, so the J call may be wrong. The CDR3 spans 16 residues. CDR1 is LNHNV, CDR2 YYDKDF, per germline (reference sequence). The CDR3: CATSRAKTGGYNEQFF. The CDR3 coding sequence is TGTGCCACCAGCAGAGCAAAGACGGGGGGTTACAATGAGCAGTTCTTC.

Only a few counts were recorded for this clonotype. The chain carries TRBV29-1 and TRBJ2-1; 14 bases agree with TRBD2. The CDR3 has 14 amino acids. Germline V gene sequence: CDR1 SQVTM, CDR2 ANQGSEA. The V gene end was trimmed by 6 bases and the J gene end by 2 bases; junction bases not matched to a gene: 0. This CDR3 reads CSVTSGRAYNEQFF. The CDR3 bases are TGCAGCGTGACTAGCGGGAGGGCCTACAATGAGCAGTTCTTC.

The gene calls are TRBV12-3 or TRBV12-4 and TRBJ1-5, with 8 bases aligning to TRBD1. The ends lost 6 bases at V and 7 bases at J; junction bases unmatched: 5. This CDR3 contains 13 residues. The CDR3 region is CASRTGEFQPQHF. The CDR3 DNA is TGTGCCAGCAGGACAGGGGAATTCCAGCCCCAGCATTTT.

V gene TRBV29-1 combines with J gene TRBJ2-5; 8 bases match TRBD2. Germline V gene lookup returns CDR1 SQVTM and CDR2 ANQGSEA. This CDR3 comprises 14 residues. Unmatched junction bases numbered 5, after V lost 5 bases and J lost 0 bases. The CDR3 protein is CSVLRGGYQETQYF. Here the CDR3 DNA reads TGCAGCGTTTTGCGCGGGGGGTACCAAGAGACCCAGTACTTC.

There are many counts of this clonotype. This chain links TRBV7-2 with TRBJ2-4; D is perhaps TRBD1 or TRBD2 (6 bases each). CDR1 is SGHTA and CDR2 is FQGNSA in the germline V gene. This CDR3 is 15 amino acids long. Between the trimmed V and J ends, which lost 1 base and 2 bases, there was a span of 9 bases. CDR3 in amino acids: CASSLEGGTKNIQYF. CDR3 in DNA: TGTGCCAGCAGCTTAGAGGGGGGCACCAAAAACATTCAGTACTTC.

The rearrangement uses TRBV5-1 and TRBJ2-6; D remains ambiguous. The CDR3 spans 16 residues. The V gene lost 4 bases and the J gene lost 0 bases, with 11 bases spanning the gap. Germline CDR1 reads SGHRS; CDR2 reads YFSETQ. The CDR3 DNA is TGCGCCAGCAGCCCGATGGCTGTCTCTGGGGCCAACGTCCTGACTTTC. Translation: CASSPMAVSGANVLTF.

The sample holds a few counts of this clonotype. The CDR3 sequence is CASGAYRGETQYF. The CDR3 DNA follows: TGCGCCAGCGGCGCTTACAGGGGTGAGACCCAGTACTTC. This chain uses TRBV4-3 with TRBJ2-1; 7 bases are a match to TRBD1. The DNA end favors TRBJ2-5, so the J call may be wrong. The CDR3 covers 13 residues. Germline assignment: CDR1 LGHNA and CDR2 YSLEER.

The chain employs TRBV19 and TRBJ2-1; 10 nucleotides match TRBD2. The germline V gene has CDR1 LNHDA and CDR2 SQIVND (reference sequence). The CDR3 consists of 16 residues. V dropped 5 bases and J dropped 1; count of bases not matched to a gene: 5. CDR3 coding DNA: TGTGCCAGTAGTCAACTAGCGGGAAAATCCTACAATGAGCAGTTCTTC. It is translated as CASSQLAGKSYNEQFF.

This sequence joins TRBV28 and TRBJ1-4, with D perhaps TRBD1 (5 bases). There are 21 residues in the CDR3. V shed 3 bases and J shed 5 bases, with 31 bases lying between them. CDR1 and CDR2 (germline): MDHEN, SYDVKM. The CDR3 spells CASSLLRLRRGLRVWNEKLFF. CDR3 nucleotide sequence: TGTGCCAGCAGTTTGTTAAGGTTGAGGAGGGGACTTCGAGTTTGGAATGAAAAACTGTTTTTT.

The gene calls are TRBV24-1 and TRBJ2-1; 12 nucleotides line up with TRBD1. Looked up from germline, CDR1 is KGHDR and CDR2 is SFDVKD. V lost 9 bases and J lost 7; bases outside the gene matches: 6. This CDR3 is built from 14 residues. The CDR3 DNA is TGTGCCACCGGGGGACAGGGGGCGAGGAATGAGCAGTTCTTC. Protein: CATGGQGARNEQFF.

This clonotype was seen a handful of times. This chain links TRBV4-2 with TRBJ2-6, with D uncertain. Germline assignment: CDR1 LGHNA and CDR2 YNFKEQ. Trimming pared 1 base from V and 2 bases from J, leaving 6 bases between. CDR3 size: 15 residues. CDR3 amino acids: CASSQVDAGANVLTF. The CDR3 nucleotides are TGTGCCAGCAGCCAAGTTGATGCTGGGGCCAACGTCCTGACTTTC.

In its sample, this clonotype was seen many times. The V call is TRBV14, the J call TRBJ2-5; tentatively, D is TRBD2 (5 bases). Germline V gene sequence: CDR1 SGHDN, CDR2 FVKESK. The CDR3 is 13 residues long. The V end lost 1 base, the J end lost 5 bases, and 8 bases lay between the germline ends. CDR3 residues: CASSQGGEETQYF. The CDR3 DNA follows: TGTGCCAGCAGCCAAGGGGGAGAGGAGACCCAGTACTTC.

This sequence joins TRBV20-1 and TRBJ2-7, with 12 bases matching TRBD2. V dropped 7 bases and J dropped 1; count of bases not matched to a gene: 8. The germline V gene encodes CDR1 DFQATT and CDR2 SNEGSKA (reference sequence). CDR3 length: 15 amino acids. This CDR3 reads CSGLAGVGASYEQYF. DNA of the CDR3: TGCAGTGGACTAGCGGGAGTGGGCGCGTCCTACGAGCAGTACTTC.

J is TRBJ2-1 and V is TRBV7-3; 11 bases fit TRBD2. Trimming at V came to 3 bases and at J to 7 bases, leaving 5 bases not matched to a gene. The CDR3 consists of 15 residues. CDR1 is SGHTA, CDR2 FQGTGA, per germline. CDR3 amino acids: CASSLTSGDGNEQFF. CDR3 nucleotide sequence: TGTGCCAGCAGCTTGACTAGCGGGGATGGGAATGAGCAGTTCTTC.

The chain couples TRBV11-2 to TRBJ2-7; TRBD2 matches at 10 bases. J lost 1 base, V lost 5 bases, and 5 bases had no gene match. Germline-derived CDR1 and CDR2 are SGHAT and FQNNGV. The CDR3 contains 15 residues. DNA of the CDR3: TGTGCCAGCAGCGAAGGACTAGCGGATTCCTACGAGCAGTACTTC. It specifies CASSEGLADSYEQYF.

The chain has TRBV12-3 or TRBV12-4 and TRBJ2-7; D is unclear. The CDR3 totals 11 residues. V lost 7 bases to trimming and J lost 5 bases, with 9 bases between them. The CDR3 DNA reads as TGTGCCAGCACATTCAAGCACGAGCAGTACTTC. Amino acids: CASTFKHEQYF.

The rearrangement links TRBV7-3 to TRBJ2-3, with 8 bases matching TRBD1. Trimming at V came to 5 bases and at J to 5 bases, leaving 9 bases not matched to a gene. Germline V lookup: CDR1 SGHTA, CDR2 FQGTGA. The CDR3 length is 15 residues. The CDR3 reads CASSMQAGGIDTQYF. The DNA of the CDR3 is TGTGCCAGCAGCATGCAGGCAGGGGGCATAGATACGCAGTATTTT.

This clonotype has more than one count but fewer than ten. The chain recombines TRBV7-2 with TRBJ1-1; D is possibly TRBD1 (5 bases). From germline, CDR1 is SGHTA and CDR2 FQGNSA. Trimming left V 5 bases short and J 8 bases short, with 12 bases between. CDR3 length equals 12 residues. CDR3 loop: CASSRGSGEAFF. The CDR3 nucleotides are TGTGCCAGCAGCCGTGGGTCAGGGGAAGCTTTCTTT.

The chain has TRBV6-5 and TRBJ2-5, with D possibly being TRBD2 (5 bases). V dropped 5 bases and J dropped 4 bases, with 17 bases sitting between them. Germline V lookup: CDR1 MNHEY, CDR2 SVGAGI. This CDR3 is 15 amino acids long. The DNA of the CDR3 is TGTGCCAGCAGTCCTCCGAGGGCAGGTAGAGAGACCCAGTACTTC. It translates to CASSPPRAGRETQYF.

The chain carries TRBV20-1 and TRBJ2-5; possible D gene TRBD1, 6 bases. V was shortened by 3 bases and J by 4 bases, with 15 bases between the two germline ends. The CDR3 has 14 amino acids. In germline, CDR1 is DFQATT, CDR2 SNEGSKA (reference sequence). The DNA for the CDR3 is TGCAGTGCTAGTAGGAGACAGGTGATAGAGACCCAGTACTTC. As protein: CSASRRQVIETQYF.

The CDR3 here is CASSVGQGTSNTEAFF. The DNA for the CDR3 is TGTGCCAGCAGCGTCGGACAGGGGACCTCGAACACTGAAGCTTTCTTT. The chain has TRBV9 and TRBJ1-1, with 9 bases lining up with TRBD1. V was pared by 2 bases and J by 1 base, with 6 bases of the junction left unmatched. This CDR3 region has 16 residues. CDR1 and CDR2 (germline): SGDLS, YYNGEE.

This clonotype was found a few times. The chain recombines TRBV6-6 with TRBJ2-5, with a possible D match to TRBD1 (6 bases). Germline V gives CDR1 MNHNY, CDR2 SVGAGI (reference sequence). V gave up 8 bases and J gave up 5 bases, with 12 bases separating them. The CDR3 consists of 12 residues. CDR3 sequence (DNA): TGTGCCAGCGGATTTGACAGGGAGACCCAGTACTTC. Its translation: CASGFDRETQYF.

This clonotype appeared a few times. The chain joins TRBV3-1 to TRBJ2-5, with a tentative D call TRBD2 (6 bases). Germline V CDR1 and CDR2: LGHDT, YNNKEL (reference sequence). V was pared by 1 base and J by 9 bases, with 15 bases between. The length of the CDR3 is 14 residues. The DNA for the CDR3 is TGTGCCAGCAGCCAAGTAGCGGCACAGGAGGCCCAGTACTTC. Protein sequence: CASSQVAAQEAQYF.

This chain connects TRBV29-1 to TRBJ2-1; a weak D match, TRBD1 (5 bases). Trimming shortened V by 6 bases and J by 3 bases, and 21 bases separated the two germline ends. Germline V gene sequence: CDR1 SQVTM, CDR2 ANQGSEA. CDR3 length: 16 residues. CDR3 sequence: CSVTLQGRVDYNEQFF. The CDR3 bases are TGCAGCGTGACCCTTCAGGGCAGGGTGGACTACAATGAGCAGTTCTTC.

The chain has TRBV24-1 and TRBJ2-1; 9 positions agree with TRBD2. The CDR3 consists of 16 residues. V lost 4 bases to trimming and J lost 7 bases; unmatched junction nucleotides: 10. Germline V CDR1 and CDR2: KGHDR, SFDVKD. This CDR3 is CATSDISGRAWNEQFF. CDR3 bases: TGTGCCACCAGTGACATTAGCGGGAGAGCGTGGAATGAGCAGTTCTTC.

The chain is built from TRBV28 and TRBJ2-7, with D possibly TRBD1 on 5 matching bases. CDR1 and CDR2 (germline): MDHEN, SYDVKM. The CDR3 has 12 residues. Trimming cost V 10 bases and J 2 bases, with 12 bases left between them. The CDR3, as DNA: TGTGCCACTAGGGGCCCCACCTACGAGCAGTACTTC. Translation gives CATRGPTYEQYF.

V gene TRBV15 combines with J gene TRBJ1-1; no reliable D call. The germline V and J ends were trimmed by 8 bases and 0 bases, with 10 bases remaining between them. The CDR3 has 13 residues. Germline CDR1 and CDR2: LNHNV and YYDKDF (reference sequence). The CDR3 region has the DNA TGTGCCACCTCAGACACCCTGAACACTGAAGCTTTCTTT. Its translation: CATSDTLNTEAFF.

As concerns this clonotype: Because it lacks the conserved phenylalanine or tryptophan at the end, this CDR3 is likely a read error. The chain combines TRBV28 with TRBJ2-7; 9 bases line up with TRBD1. The CDR3 is 14 amino acids. Unmatched junction bases numbered 7, after V lost 8 bases and J lost 2 bases. Germline V gene lookup returns CDR1 MDHEN and CDR2 SYDVKM. DNA of the CDR3: TGTGCCAGCGGCCCCTACAGGGGGCCCTACGAGCAGTACTAC. It translates to CASGPYRGPYEQYY.

This clonotype has more than one count but fewer than ten. The chain couples TRBV10-3 to TRBJ2-1; TRBD2 might be the D (5 bases). This CDR3 region has 13 residues. Per the germline V gene, CDR1 is ENHRY and CDR2 is SYGVKD. Trimming took off 4 bases at V and 12 bases at J, with 16 bases between the two ends. The CDR3 spells CAISGPDGMVQFF. CDR3 DNA sequence: TGTGCCATCAGTGGTCCGGACGGGATGGTGCAGTTCTTC.

This clonotype was recorded a few times. The chain employs TRBV6-1 and TRBJ1-3, with 9 bases matching TRBD1. The CDR3 runs 15 residues. CDR1 and CDR2 from the germline V gene are MNHNS and SASEGT. V lost 1 base to trimming and J lost 2 bases; unmatched junction nucleotides: 0. The CDR3 bases are TGTGCCAGCAGTGAAGACAGGGGGCCTGGAAACACCATATATTTT. The encoded protein is CASSEDRGPGNTIYF.

V and J are TRBV29-1 and TRBJ2-5; 7 nucleotides agree with TRBD2. Near its end, the DNA agrees better with TRBJ2-1, so the J call may be wrong. Per the germline V gene, CDR1 is SQVTM and CDR2 is ANQGSEA. This CDR3 contains 14 residues. For the CDR3, the DNA is TGCAGCGTTGTCTTGCGGGAGAGGTCCAATGAGCAGTTCTTC. Encoded protein: CSVVLRERSNEQFF.

The gene calls are TRBV7-9 and TRBJ2-3, with D uncertain. Trimming left V 2 bases short and J 0 bases short, with 9 bases between. The V gene's germline CDR1 is SEHNR and CDR2 FQNEAQ (reference sequence). The CDR3 spans 15 residues. The CDR3 bases are TGTGCCAGCAGCTTATTCGGATCTAGCACAGATACGCAGTATTTT. It specifies CASSLFGSSTDTQYF.